This T cell receptor (beta chain) was documented in a study of T cell responses to AZD1222 COVID-19 vaccine. General study results and limits: CD4 TCRs associated with vaccination spanned spike, dominating at 160-218 and 743-854. Repertoires were collected only later (after the peak T cell response had occurred). Clonal diversity may have been underestimated in mostly white British donors. Within unmutated variant regions lay the reported targets of nearly half of spike-specific TCRs.

V lost 0 bases and J 4 bases, leaving 6 bases between the germline ends. Per the germline V gene, CDR1 is SGDLS and CDR2 is YYNGEE. This CDR3 is built from 13 residues. This table comes from immunoSEQ multiplex PCR, and its TCRdb copy is limited to in-frame clones, with some not included. The repertoire holds about 60,000 clones, 75% to 95% seen once, with 6.3% in the top ten. With regard to this clone: Its cognate antigen is unknown. The sample contains more than one DNA sequence encoding this CDR3.

Material: peripheral blood, obtained 28 days after the second dose of the MenACWY control vaccine. The TCR sequence derives from an adult who received the MenACWY meningococcal vaccine as a control. The chain employs TRBV9 and TRBJ2-3; D unclear. This CDR3 reads CASSVAAPDTQYF. The CDR3 DNA follows: TGTGCCAGCAGCGTAGCAGCCCCAGATACGCAGTATTTT.